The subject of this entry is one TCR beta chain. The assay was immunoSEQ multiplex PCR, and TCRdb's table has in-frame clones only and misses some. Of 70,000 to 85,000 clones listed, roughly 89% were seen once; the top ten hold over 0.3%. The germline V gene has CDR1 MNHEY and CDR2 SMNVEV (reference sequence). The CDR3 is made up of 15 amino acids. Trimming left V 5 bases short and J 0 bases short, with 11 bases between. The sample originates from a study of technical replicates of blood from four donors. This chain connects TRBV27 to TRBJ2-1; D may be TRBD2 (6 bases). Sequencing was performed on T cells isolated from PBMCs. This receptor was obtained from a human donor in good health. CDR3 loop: CASSPDGSSYNEQFF. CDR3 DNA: TGTGCCAGCAGTCCGGACGGGAGCTCCTACAATGAGCAGTTCTTC.